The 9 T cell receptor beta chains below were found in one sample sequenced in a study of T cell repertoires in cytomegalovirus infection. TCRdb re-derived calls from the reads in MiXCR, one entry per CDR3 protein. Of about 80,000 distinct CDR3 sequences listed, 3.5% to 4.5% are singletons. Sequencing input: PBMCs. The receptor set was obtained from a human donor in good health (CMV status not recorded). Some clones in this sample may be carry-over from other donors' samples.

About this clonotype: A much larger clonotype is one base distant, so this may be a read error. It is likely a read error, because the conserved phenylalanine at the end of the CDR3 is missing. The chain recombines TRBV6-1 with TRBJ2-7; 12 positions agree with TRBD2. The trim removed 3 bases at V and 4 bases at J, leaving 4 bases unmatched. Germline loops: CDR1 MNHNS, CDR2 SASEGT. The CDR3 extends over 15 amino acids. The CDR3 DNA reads TGTGCCAGCAGTGAGACTAGCGGGGGTTTATACGAGCAGTACTTA. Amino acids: CASSETSGGLYEQYL.

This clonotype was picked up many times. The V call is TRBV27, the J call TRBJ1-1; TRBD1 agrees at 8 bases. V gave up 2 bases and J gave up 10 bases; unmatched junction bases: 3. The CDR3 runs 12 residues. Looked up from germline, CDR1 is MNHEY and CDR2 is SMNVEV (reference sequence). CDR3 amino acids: CASSLKTGVAFF. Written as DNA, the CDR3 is TGTGCCAGCAGTTTAAAGACAGGGGTAGCTTTCTTT.

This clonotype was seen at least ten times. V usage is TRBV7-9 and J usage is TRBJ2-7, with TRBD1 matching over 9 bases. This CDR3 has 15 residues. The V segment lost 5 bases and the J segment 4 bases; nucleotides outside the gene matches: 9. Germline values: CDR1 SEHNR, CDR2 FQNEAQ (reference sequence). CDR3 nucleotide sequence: TGTGCCAGCAGCGGACCGGGACAGGGTTTATACGAGCAGTACTTC. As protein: CASSGPGQGLYEQYF.

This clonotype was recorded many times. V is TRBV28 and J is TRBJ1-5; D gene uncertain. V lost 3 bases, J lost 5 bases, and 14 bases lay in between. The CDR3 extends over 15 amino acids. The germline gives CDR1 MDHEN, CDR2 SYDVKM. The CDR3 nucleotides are TGTGCCAGCAGTTTCGAGACGGGGTTCCATCAGCCCCAGCATTTT. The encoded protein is CASSFETGFHQPQHF. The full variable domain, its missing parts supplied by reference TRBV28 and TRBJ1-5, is DVKVTQSSRYLVKRTGEKVFLECVQDMDHENMFWYRQDPGLGLRLIYFSYDVKMKEKGDIPEGYSVSREKKERFSLILESASTNQTSMYLCASSFETGFHQPQHFGDGTRLSIL.

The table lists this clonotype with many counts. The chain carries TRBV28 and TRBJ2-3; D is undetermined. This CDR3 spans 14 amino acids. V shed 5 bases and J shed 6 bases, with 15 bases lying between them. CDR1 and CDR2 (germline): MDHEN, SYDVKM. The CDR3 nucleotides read TGTGCCAGCAGTCCAACTGGTTCACAGGATACGCAGTATTTT. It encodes CASSPTGSQDTQYF.

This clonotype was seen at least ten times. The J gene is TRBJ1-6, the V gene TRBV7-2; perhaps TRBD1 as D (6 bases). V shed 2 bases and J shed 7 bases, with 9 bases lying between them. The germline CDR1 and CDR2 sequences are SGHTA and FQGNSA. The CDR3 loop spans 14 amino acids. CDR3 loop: CASSLRTENSPLHF. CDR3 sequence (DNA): TGTGCCAGCAGCTTACGGACAGAAAATTCACCCCTCCACTTT.

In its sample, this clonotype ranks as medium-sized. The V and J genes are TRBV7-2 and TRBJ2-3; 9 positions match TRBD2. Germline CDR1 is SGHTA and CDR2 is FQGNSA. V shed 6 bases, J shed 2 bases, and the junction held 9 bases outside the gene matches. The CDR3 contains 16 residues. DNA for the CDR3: TGTGCCAGCAGACCTCGCCTAGCGGGGAACACAGATACGCAGTATTTT. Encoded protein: CASRPRLAGNTDTQYF.

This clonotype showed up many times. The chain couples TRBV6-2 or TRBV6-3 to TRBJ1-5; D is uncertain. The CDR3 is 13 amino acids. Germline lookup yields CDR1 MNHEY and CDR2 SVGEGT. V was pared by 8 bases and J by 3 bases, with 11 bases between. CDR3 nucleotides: TGTGCCAGCCGAACCCCCACCAATCAGCCCCAGCATTTT. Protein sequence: CASRTPTNQPQHF.

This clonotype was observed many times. The CDR3 coding sequence is TGTGCCAGCAGCCGACAGGGTACACCCCTCCACTTT. This gives the protein CASSRQGTPLHF. V usage is TRBV12-3 or TRBV12-4 and J usage is TRBJ1-6; 7 nucleotides agree with TRBD1. CDR3 length equals 12 residues. J was trimmed by 11 bases and V by 6 bases; bases with no gene match: 4.